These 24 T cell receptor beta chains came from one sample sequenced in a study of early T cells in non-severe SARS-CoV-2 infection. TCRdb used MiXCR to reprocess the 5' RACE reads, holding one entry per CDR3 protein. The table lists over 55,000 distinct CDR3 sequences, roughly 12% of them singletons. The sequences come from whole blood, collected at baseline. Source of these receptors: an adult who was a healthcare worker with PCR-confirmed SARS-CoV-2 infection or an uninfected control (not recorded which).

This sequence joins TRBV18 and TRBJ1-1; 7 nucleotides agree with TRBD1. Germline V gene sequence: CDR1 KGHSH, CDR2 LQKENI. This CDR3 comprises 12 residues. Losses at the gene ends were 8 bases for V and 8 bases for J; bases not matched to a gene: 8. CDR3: CASEGGTVEAFF. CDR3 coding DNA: TGTGCCAGCGAAGGGGGGACAGTCGAAGCTTTCTTT.

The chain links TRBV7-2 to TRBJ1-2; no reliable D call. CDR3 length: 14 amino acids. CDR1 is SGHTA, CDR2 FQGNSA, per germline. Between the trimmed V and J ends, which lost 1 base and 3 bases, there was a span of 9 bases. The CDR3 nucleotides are TGTGCCAGCAGCTTAGTTGTGTCCGACTATGGCTACACCTTC. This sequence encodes CASSLVVSDYGYTF.

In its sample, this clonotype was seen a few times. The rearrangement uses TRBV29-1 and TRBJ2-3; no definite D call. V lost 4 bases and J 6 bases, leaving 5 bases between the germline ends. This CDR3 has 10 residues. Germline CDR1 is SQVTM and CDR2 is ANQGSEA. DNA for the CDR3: TGCAGCGTTGGTCGTGATACGCAGTATTTT. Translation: CSVGRDTQYF.

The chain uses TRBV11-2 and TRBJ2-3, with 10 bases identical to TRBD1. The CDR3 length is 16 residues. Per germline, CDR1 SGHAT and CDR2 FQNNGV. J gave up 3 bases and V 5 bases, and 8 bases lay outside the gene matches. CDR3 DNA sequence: TGTGCCAGCAGCCACATAAGGGGACAGGGGACAGATACGCAGTATTTT. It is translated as CASSHIRGQGTDTQYF.

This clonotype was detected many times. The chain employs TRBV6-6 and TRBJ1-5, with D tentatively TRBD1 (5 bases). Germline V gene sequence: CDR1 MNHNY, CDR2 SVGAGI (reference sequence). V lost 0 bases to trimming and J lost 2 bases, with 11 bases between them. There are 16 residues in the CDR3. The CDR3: CASSYSTLGGNQPQHF. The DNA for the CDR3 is TGTGCCAGCAGTTACTCAACTTTGGGGGGCAATCAGCCCCAGCATTTT.

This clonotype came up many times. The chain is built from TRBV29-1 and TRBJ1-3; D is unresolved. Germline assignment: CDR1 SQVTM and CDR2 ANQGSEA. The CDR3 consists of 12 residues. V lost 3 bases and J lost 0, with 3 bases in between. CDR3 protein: CSVEYSGNTIYF. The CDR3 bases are TGCAGCGTTGAGTACTCTGGAAACACCATATATTTT. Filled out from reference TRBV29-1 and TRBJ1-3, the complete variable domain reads SAVISQKPSRDICQRGTSLTIQCQVDSQVTMMFWYRQQPGQSLTLIATANQGSEATYESGFVIDKFPISRPNLTFSTLTVSNMSPEDSSIYLCSVEYSGNTIYFGEGSWLTVV.

The CDR3 region is CASSLAARWGVAETQYF. In DNA form, the CDR3 reads TGTGCCAGCAGCTTAGCCGCCCGATGGGGTGTGGCGGAGACCCAGTACTTC. The chain joins TRBV7-6 to TRBJ2-5; the D is unclear. Germline CDR1 and CDR2: SGHVS and FNYEAQ. This CDR3 is built from 17 residues. Trimming cost V 0 bases and J 5 bases, with 19 bases left between them.

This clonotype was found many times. CDR3 sequence: CSARWGQGTPGYTF. The CDR3 region has the DNA TGCAGTGCTAGATGGGGACAGGGGACCCCTGGCTACACCTTC. The chain couples TRBV20-1 to TRBJ1-2; 10 bases line up with TRBD1. Unmatched junction bases numbered 7, after V lost 2 bases and J lost 7 bases. The germline gives CDR1 DFQATT, CDR2 SNEGSKA (reference sequence). The CDR3 runs to 14 residues.

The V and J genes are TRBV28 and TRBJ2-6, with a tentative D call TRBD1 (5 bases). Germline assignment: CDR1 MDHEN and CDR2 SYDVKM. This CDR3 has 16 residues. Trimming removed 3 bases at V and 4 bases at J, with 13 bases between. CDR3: CASSLTAHTGANVLTF. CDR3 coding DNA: TGTGCCAGCAGTTTGACAGCCCATACAGGGGCCAACGTCCTGACTTTC.

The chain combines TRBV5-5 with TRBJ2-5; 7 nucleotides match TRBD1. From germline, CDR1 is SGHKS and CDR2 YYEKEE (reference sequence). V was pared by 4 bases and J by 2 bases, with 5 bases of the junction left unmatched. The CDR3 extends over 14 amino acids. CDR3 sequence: CASSRDRVQETQYF. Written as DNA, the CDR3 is TGTGCCAGCAGCCGAGACAGGGTACAAGAGACCCAGTACTTC. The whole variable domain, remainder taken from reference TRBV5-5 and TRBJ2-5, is DAGVTQSPTHLIKTRGQQVTLRCSPISGHKSVSWYQQVLGQGPQFIFQYYEKEERGRGNFPDRFSARQFPNYSSELNVNALLLGDSALYLCASSRDRVQETQYFGPGTRLLVL.

The CDR3 DNA reads as TGTGCCAGCAGCGGACAGGGGACTTATAGCAATCAGCCCCAGCATTTT. It is translated as CASSGQGTYSNQPQHF. This rearrangement joins TRBV7-2 to TRBJ1-5; TRBD1 agrees at 9 bases. From germline, CDR1 is SGHTA and CDR2 FQGNSA. Unmatched junction bases numbered 5, after V lost 5 bases and J lost 0 bases. The CDR3 sequence is 16 residues long.

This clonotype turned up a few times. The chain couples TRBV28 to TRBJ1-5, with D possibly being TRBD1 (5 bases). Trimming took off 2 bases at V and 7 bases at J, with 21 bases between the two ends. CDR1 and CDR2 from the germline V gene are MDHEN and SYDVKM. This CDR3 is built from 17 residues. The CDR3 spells CASSLLPIAGKEQPQHF. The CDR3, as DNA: TGTGCCAGCAGTTTACTTCCGATTGCAGGGAAGGAGCAGCCCCAGCATTTT.

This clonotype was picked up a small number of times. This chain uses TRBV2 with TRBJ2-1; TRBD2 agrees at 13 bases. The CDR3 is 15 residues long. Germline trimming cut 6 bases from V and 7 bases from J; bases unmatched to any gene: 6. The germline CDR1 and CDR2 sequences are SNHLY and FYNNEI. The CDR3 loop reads CASRTGTSGVNEQFF. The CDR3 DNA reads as TGTGCCAGCAGAACCGGGACTAGCGGGGTAAATGAGCAGTTCTTC.

CDR3 sequence: CASSVSGQELFF. The CDR3 bases are TGTGCCAGCAGCGTATCAGGACAGGAGCTGTTTTTT. This chain connects TRBV9 to TRBJ2-2; D is possibly TRBD1 (5 bases). The germline CDR1 and CDR2 sequences are SGDLS and YYNGEE. This CDR3 spans 12 amino acids. Trimming took 1 base from V and 10 from J, leaving 8 bases between them.

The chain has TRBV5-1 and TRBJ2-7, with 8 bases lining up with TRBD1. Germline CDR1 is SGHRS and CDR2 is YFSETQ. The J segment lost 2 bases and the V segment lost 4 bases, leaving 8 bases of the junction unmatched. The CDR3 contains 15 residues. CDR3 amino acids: CASSLGQGTTYEQYF. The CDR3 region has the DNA TGCGCCAGCAGCCTCGGACAGGGTACGACCTACGAGCAGTACTTC.

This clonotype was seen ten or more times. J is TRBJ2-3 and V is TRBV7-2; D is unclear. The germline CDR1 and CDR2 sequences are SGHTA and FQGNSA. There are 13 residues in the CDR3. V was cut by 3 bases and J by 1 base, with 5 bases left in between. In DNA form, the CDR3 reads TGTGCCAGCAGCTTCAGACGCACAGATACGCAGTATTTT. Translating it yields CASSFRRTDTQYF.

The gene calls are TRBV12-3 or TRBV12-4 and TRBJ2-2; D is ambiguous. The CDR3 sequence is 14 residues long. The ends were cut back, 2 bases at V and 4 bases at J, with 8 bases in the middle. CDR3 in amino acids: CASSLRVATGELFF. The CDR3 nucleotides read TGTGCCAGCAGTTTAAGAGTGGCCACCGGGGAGCTGTTTTTT.

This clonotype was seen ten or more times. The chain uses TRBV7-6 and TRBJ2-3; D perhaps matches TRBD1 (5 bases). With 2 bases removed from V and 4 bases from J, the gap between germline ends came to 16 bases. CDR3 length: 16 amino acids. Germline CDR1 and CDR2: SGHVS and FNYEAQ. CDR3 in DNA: TGTGCCAGCAGCTTAACTCCTGCAAGGGGATCAGATACGCAGTATTTT. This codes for CASSLTPARGSDTQYF. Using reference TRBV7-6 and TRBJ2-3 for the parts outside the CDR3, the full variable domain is GAGVSQSPRYKVTKRGQDVALRCDPISGHVSLYWYRQALGQGPEFLTYFNYEAQQDKSGLPNDRFSAERPEGSISTLTIQRTEQRDSAMYRCASSLTPARGSDTQYFGPGTRLTVL.

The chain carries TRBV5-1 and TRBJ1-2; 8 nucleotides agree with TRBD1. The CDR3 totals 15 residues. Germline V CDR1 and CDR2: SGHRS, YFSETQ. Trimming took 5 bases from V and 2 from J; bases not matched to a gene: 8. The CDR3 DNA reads TGCGCCAGCAGACTCCGGACAGGGTCGAACTATGGCTACACCTTC. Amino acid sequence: CASRLRTGSNYGYTF. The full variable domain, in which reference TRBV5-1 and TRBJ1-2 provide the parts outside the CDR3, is KAGVTQTPRYLIKTRGQQVTLSCSPISGHRSVSWYQQTPGQGLQFLFEYFSETQRNKGNFPGRFSGRQFSNSRSEMNVSTLELGDSALYLCASRLRTGSNYGYTFGSGTRLTVV.

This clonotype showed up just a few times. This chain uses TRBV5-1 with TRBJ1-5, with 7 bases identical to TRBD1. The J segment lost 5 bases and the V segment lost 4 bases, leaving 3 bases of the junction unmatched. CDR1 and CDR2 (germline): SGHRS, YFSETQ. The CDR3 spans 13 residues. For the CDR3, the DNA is TGCGCCAGCAGCATAGGACAGGATCAGCCCCAGCATTTT. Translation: CASSIGQDQPQHF.

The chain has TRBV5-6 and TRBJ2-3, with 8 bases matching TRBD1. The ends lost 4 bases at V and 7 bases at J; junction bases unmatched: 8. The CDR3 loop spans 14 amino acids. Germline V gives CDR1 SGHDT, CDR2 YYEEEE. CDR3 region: CASSLGQGKNTQYF. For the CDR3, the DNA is TGTGCCAGCAGCCTCGGACAGGGTAAAAATACGCAGTATTTT.

This CDR3 is CASSLLGKPENIQYF. In DNA, the CDR3 is TGTGCCAGCAGCCTCTTGGGGAAACCAGAAAACATTCAGTACTTC. The V gene is TRBV7-2, the J gene TRBJ2-4, with D unresolved. V lost 5 bases, J lost 5 bases, and 16 bases lay in between. This CDR3 region has 15 residues. Germline V gives CDR1 SGHTA, CDR2 FQGNSA.

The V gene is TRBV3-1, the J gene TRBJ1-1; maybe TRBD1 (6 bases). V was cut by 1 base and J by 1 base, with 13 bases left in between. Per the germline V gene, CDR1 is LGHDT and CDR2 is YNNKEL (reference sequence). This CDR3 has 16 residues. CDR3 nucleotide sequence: TGTGCCAGCAGCCAAGTTAGGGGGACGAGGAACACTGAAGCTTTCTTT. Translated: CASSQVRGTRNTEAFF.

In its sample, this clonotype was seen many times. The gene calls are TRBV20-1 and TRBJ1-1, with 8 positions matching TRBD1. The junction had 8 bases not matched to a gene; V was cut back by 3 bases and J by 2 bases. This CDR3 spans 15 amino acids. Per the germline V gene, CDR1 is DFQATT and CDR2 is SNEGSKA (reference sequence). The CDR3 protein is CSASSFQGANTEAFF. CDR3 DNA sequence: TGCAGTGCTAGTTCCTTCCAGGGGGCCAACACTGAAGCTTTCTTT.